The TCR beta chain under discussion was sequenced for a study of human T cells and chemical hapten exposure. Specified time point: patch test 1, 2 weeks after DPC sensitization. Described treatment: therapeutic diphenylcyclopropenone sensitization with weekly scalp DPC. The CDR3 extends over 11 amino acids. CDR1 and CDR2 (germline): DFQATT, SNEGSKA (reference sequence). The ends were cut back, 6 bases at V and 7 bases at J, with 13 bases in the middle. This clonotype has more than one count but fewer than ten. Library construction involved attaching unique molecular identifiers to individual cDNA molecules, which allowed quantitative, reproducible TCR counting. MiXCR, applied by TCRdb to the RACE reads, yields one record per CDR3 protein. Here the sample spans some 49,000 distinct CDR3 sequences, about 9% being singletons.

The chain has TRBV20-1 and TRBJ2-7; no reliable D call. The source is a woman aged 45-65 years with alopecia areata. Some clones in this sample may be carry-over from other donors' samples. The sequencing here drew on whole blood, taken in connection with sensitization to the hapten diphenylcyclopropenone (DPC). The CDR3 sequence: CSAHEIGEQYF. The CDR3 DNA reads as TGCAGTGCGCACGAGATTGGGGAGCAGTACTTC.